The clone carrying this T cell receptor (beta chain) has at least ten counts. Its antigen is unidentified. The entry originates in a study of early T cells in non-severe SARS-CoV-2 infection. Notes on the study in general: VDJdb matches were skewed toward anti-spike CD8 T cell responses.

The CDR3 covers 15 residues. Germline V CDR1 and CDR2: ENHRY, SYGVKD. In the library, individual cDNA molecules carried attached unique molecular identifiers. TCRdb reprocessed the 5' RACE reads via MiXCR and lists one record per CDR3 protein. This sample has fewer than 40,000 distinct CDR3 sequences, with about 6% found just once. V usage is TRBV10-3 and J usage is TRBJ2-1, with D perhaps TRBD1 (7 bases). The TCR was taken from an adult who was a healthcare worker with PCR-confirmed SARS-CoV-2 infection or an uninfected control (not recorded which). Sequencing was carried out using whole blood. The CDR3 region is CAQGGLSARHNEQFF. Written as DNA, the CDR3 is TGTGCTCAGGGGGGCCTATCGGCGCGCCACAATGAGCAGTTCTTC.